The present T cell receptor (beta chain) was sequenced within a study of CD8 T cells in Susac syndrome. Study at large: Eight or nine of the sequenced Susac syndrome patients were in remission, and six had active disease.

0.5 to 1 ug RNA was reverse transcribed with random hexamers. immunoSEQ multiplex PCR amplified TCR beta CDR3 across 54 Vbeta, 13 Jbeta. TCRdb independently ran MiXCR on the immunoSEQ multiplex PCR reads; one entry per CDR3 protein. The table shows around 170,000 distinct CDR3 sequences, with roughly 94% occurring only once. Unmatched junction bases numbered 9, after V lost 1 base and J lost 8 bases. This CDR3 has 16 residues. Germline CDR1 LGHDT, CDR2 YNNKEL (reference sequence). Overall study results and limits: Susac CD8+ clonal expansion peaked in TEMRA cells and active patients.

Comments on this clonotype: The antigen is undetermined.

The receptor comes from a human donor with Susac syndrome. The V gene is TRBV3-1, the J gene TRBJ2-5; 11 bases are a match to TRBD2. Sequenced sample: CD8+ T cells from PBMCs. CDR3 sequence (DNA): TGTGCCAGCAGCCAAGCACGGGGACTAGCGGCCGACACCCAGTACTTC. The encoded protein is CASSQARGLAADTQYF.